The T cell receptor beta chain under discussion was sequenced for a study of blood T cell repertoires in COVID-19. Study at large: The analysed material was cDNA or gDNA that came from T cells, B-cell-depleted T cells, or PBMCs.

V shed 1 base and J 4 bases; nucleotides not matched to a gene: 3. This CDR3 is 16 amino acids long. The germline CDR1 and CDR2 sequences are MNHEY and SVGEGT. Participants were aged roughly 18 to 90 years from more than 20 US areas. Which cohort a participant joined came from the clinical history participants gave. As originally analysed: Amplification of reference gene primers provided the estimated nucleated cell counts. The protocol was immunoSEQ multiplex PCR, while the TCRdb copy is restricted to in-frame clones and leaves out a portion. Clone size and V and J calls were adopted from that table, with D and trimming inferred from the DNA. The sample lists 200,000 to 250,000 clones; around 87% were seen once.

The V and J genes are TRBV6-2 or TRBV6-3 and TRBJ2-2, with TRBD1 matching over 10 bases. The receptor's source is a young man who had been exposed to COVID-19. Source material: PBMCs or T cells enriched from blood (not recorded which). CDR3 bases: TGTGCCAGCAGTTACTGGACAGGGGGGAGCACCGGGGAGCTGTTTTTT. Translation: CASSYWTGGSTGELFF.